Following are 27 T cell receptor beta chains from one sample sequenced in a study of blood T cell repertoires in COVID-19. The assay was immunoSEQ multiplex PCR, and TCRdb's table has in-frame clones only and misses some. The sample carries 65,000 to 90,000 clones, roughly nine tenths recorded once. Sequencing was performed on peripheral blood. Every receptor here comes from a man aged 50 to 59 with acute or convalescent COVID-19.

As for this clone: This CDR3 is also generated by other DNA sequences in the sample. The chain has TRBV4-1 and TRBJ1-1; weak D call: TRBD1 (6 bases). Germline assignment: CDR1 MGHRA and CDR2 YSYEKL. The CDR3 is made up of 14 amino acids. V was cut by 4 bases and J by 2 bases, with 11 bases left in between. CDR3 nucleotide sequence: TGCGCCAGCAGCCCGAAACAGGGTAACACTGAAGCTTTCTTT. Protein sequence: CASSPKQGNTEAFF.

The chain has TRBV7-6 and TRBJ2-1; D is perhaps TRBD2 (5 bases). V was cut by 0 bases and J by 8 bases, with 8 bases left in between. The CDR3 is 13 residues long. Germline CDR1 SGHVS, CDR2 FNYEAQ. The CDR3 nucleotides read TGTGCCAGCAGCTTAGCCCGAGCGGATGAGCAGTTCTTC. Translation gives CASSLARADEQFF.

The chain couples TRBV7-9 to TRBJ1-2; a weak D match, TRBD1 (5 bases). The CDR3 covers 14 residues. Germline-derived CDR1 and CDR2 are SEHNR and FQNEAQ (reference sequence). V lost 2 bases and J lost 4, with 11 bases in between. The CDR3: CASSLLADTYGYTF. CDR3 nucleotide sequence: TGTGCCAGCAGCTTACTTGCGGACACCTATGGCTACACCTTC.

This clone was detected only once. CDR3 sequence: CASSATGLGNTIYF. As DNA, the CDR3 is TGTGCCAGTAGCGCGACAGGGCTTGGAAACACCATATATTTT. The chain has TRBV19 and TRBJ1-3, with TRBD1 identical over 7 bases. Per the germline V gene, CDR1 is LNHDA and CDR2 is SQIVND (reference sequence). This CDR3 is built from 14 residues. The ends lost 6 bases at V and 3 bases at J; junction bases unmatched: 5. The entire variable domain, with the rest obtained from reference TRBV19 and TRBJ1-3, is as follows: DGGITQSPKYLFRKEGQNVTLSCEQNLNHDAMYWYRQDPGQGLRLIYYSQIVNDFQKGDIAEGYSVSREKKESFPLTVTSAQKNPTAFYLCASSATGLGNTIYFGEGSWLTVV.

The table lists this clone with a count of one. The chain uses TRBV27 and TRBJ1-5; the D gene is possibly TRBD1 (6 bases). CDR1 and CDR2 from the germline V gene are MNHEY and SMNVEV (reference sequence). Trimming shortened V by 2 bases and J by 0 bases, and 17 bases separated the two germline ends. This CDR3 is 18 amino acids long. The CDR3 nucleotides are TGTGCCAGCAGTTTAAAGGCAGGGGAGTGGTATAGCAATCAGCCCCAGCATTTT. Its protein product is CASSLKAGEWYSNQPQHF.

V and J are TRBV7-3 and TRBJ1-2; no firm D call. This CDR3 is 13 amino acids long. Per the germline V gene, CDR1 is SGHTA and CDR2 is FQGTGA. Trimming pared 1 base from V and 6 bases from J, leaving 9 bases between. The CDR3 loop reads CASSLMSGDGYTF. CDR3 nucleotide sequence: TGTGCCAGCAGCTTAATGTCGGGTGATGGCTACACCTTC.

The gene calls are TRBV5-4 and TRBJ2-3; 7 bases fit TRBD1. V dropped 3 bases and J dropped 3; count of bases not matched to a gene: 7. Germline V gene sequence: CDR1 SGHNT, CDR2 YYREEE (reference sequence). The CDR3 runs to 15 residues. CDR3 loop: CASSSQGWGTDTQYF. Here the CDR3 DNA reads TGTGCCAGCAGCTCACAGGGGTGGGGGACAGATACGCAGTATTTT. The full variable domain, in which reference TRBV5-4 and TRBJ2-3 provide the parts outside the CDR3, is ETGVTQSPTHLIKTRGQQVTLRCSSQSGHNTVSWYQQALGQGPQFIFQYYREEENGRGNFPPRFSGLQFPNYSSELNVNALELDDSALYLCASSSQGWGTDTQYFGPGTRLTVL.

V usage is TRBV5-1 and J usage is TRBJ2-3; TRBD2 aligns across 11 bases. The CDR3 is made up of 16 amino acids. V lost 4 bases, J lost 4 bases, and 8 bases stayed unmatched. Germline CDR1 is SGHRS and CDR2 is YFSETQ. CDR3 loop: CASSPLSGGVADTQYF. CDR3 sequence (DNA): TGCGCCAGCAGCCCCCTTAGCGGGGGGGTAGCAGATACGCAGTATTTT.

The chain joins TRBV15 to TRBJ2-2, with 9 bases fitting TRBD2. V lost 0 bases to trimming and J lost 5 bases; unmatched junction nucleotides: 4. Germline V gene sequence: CDR1 LNHNV, CDR2 YYDKDF (reference sequence). The CDR3 extends over 16 amino acids. CDR3 loop: CATSRDRAGGTGELFF. In DNA form, the CDR3 reads TGTGCCACCAGCAGAGATCGAGCGGGGGGAACCGGGGAGCTGTTTTTT.

This chain joins TRBV2 and TRBJ1-5, with 10 bases identical to TRBD1. Germline CDR1 SNHLY, CDR2 FYNNEI. This CDR3 comprises 17 residues. V shed 5 bases, J shed 5 bases, and the junction held 12 bases outside the gene matches. CDR3 amino acids: CASSPLTGGGRDQPQHF. Here the CDR3 DNA reads TGTGCCAGCAGTCCACTGACAGGGGGCGGACGGGATCAGCCCCAGCATTTT.

The rearrangement uses TRBV10-3 and TRBJ1-2; a weak D match, TRBD1 (5 bases). Trimming took 4 bases from V and 0 from J, leaving 12 bases between them. Germline CDR1 is ENHRY and CDR2 is SYGVKD. This CDR3 spans 15 amino acids. The CDR3 bases are TGTGCCATCAGTGTGGGGCAGACCACTAACTATGGCTACACCTTC. Translating it yields CAISVGQTTNYGYTF.

This sequence joins TRBV28 and TRBJ2-3; 7 bases are shared with TRBD2. The CDR3 has 17 residues. V shed 6 bases, J shed 2 bases, and the junction held 14 bases outside the gene matches. CDR1 and CDR2 from the germline V gene are MDHEN and SYDVKM. The CDR3 DNA reads TGTGCCAGCAGCTCCGGAGGCGGGGGACCATTCACAGATACGCAGTATTTT. Encoded protein: CASSSGGGGPFTDTQYF.

The chain links TRBV27 to TRBJ2-7; 7 positions match TRBD1. The J segment lost 6 bases and the V segment lost 6 bases, leaving 11 bases of the junction unmatched. CDR3 size: 14 residues. Germline values: CDR1 MNHEY, CDR2 SMNVEV (reference sequence). CDR3 sequence: CASSLGPQGFEQYV. The CDR3 DNA sequence: TGTGCCAGCAGCCTGGGCCCACAGGGGTTCGAGCAGTACGTC.

The chain employs TRBV6-1 and TRBJ1-6; tentatively, D is TRBD1 (6 bases). The CDR3 extends over 14 amino acids. The V gene lost 3 bases and the J gene lost 10 bases, with 13 bases spanning the gap. Germline CDR1 is MNHNS and CDR2 is SASEGT. The CDR3 is CASSEAGATSPLHF. The CDR3 DNA sequence: TGTGCCAGCAGTGAGGCAGGGGCCACCTCACCCCTCCACTTT.

The sample holds one count of this clone. This chain connects TRBV5-6 to TRBJ1-1, with 10 bases lining up with TRBD1. Germline V lookup: CDR1 SGHDT, CDR2 YYEEEE. With V trimmed by 4 bases and J by 4 bases, 4 bases remained unmatched. The CDR3 totals 14 residues. CDR3 residues: CASSHRDRGTEAFF. The CDR3 region has the DNA TGTGCCAGCAGCCACCGGGACAGGGGCACTGAAGCTTTCTTT. Full variable domain (remainder filled in from reference TRBV5-6 and TRBJ1-1): DAGVTQSPTHLIKTRGQQVTLRCSPKSGHDTVSWYQQALGQGPQFIFQYYEEEERQRGNFPDRFSGHQFPNYSSELNVNALLLGDSALYLCASSHRDRGTEAFFGQGTRLTVV.

V is TRBV5-1 and J is TRBJ1-2, with 7 bases that match TRBD1. Germline lookup yields CDR1 SGHRS and CDR2 YFSETQ. V shed 4 bases and J 5 bases; nucleotides not matched to a gene: 11. The CDR3 totals 15 residues. This CDR3 reads CASSQTMTGIYGYTF. The CDR3 DNA sequence: TGCGCCAGCAGCCAAACAATGACAGGGATTTATGGCTACACCTTC.

The chain carries TRBV30 and TRBJ1-1; D gene ambiguous. The CDR3 consists of 14 residues. Trimming stripped 0 bases from V and 2 bases from J, with 10 bases between. Germline V lookup: CDR1 GTSNPN, CDR2 SVGIG (reference sequence). CDR3 loop: CAWSVLRVNTEAFF. CDR3 coding DNA: TGTGCCTGGAGTGTACTGAGAGTTAACACTGAAGCTTTCTTT.

The chain employs TRBV5-1 and TRBJ2-1; TRBD1 is a possible D gene (5 bases). V shed 4 bases and J shed 8 bases, with 7 bases lying between them. The CDR3 sequence is 11 residues long. CDR1 is SGHRS and CDR2 is YFSETQ in the germline V gene. The CDR3 loop reads CASSGADEQFF. The CDR3 nucleotides read TGCGCCAGCAGCGGGGCAGATGAGCAGTTCTTC.

This chain links TRBV19 with TRBJ1-2; TRBD1 matches 8 bases. Per the germline V gene, CDR1 is LNHDA and CDR2 is SQIVND (reference sequence). CDR3 length: 16 amino acids. The V segment lost 5 bases and the J segment 5 bases; nucleotides outside the gene matches: 13. CDR3 amino acids: CASSRRPLTGGYGYTF. CDR3 nucleotide sequence: TGTGCCAGTAGTCGACGTCCCCTCACAGGGGGTTATGGCTACACCTTC.

The chain recombines TRBV6-1 with TRBJ1-5, with D unresolved. Germline V gene data show CDR1 as MNHNS and CDR2 as SASEGT. V shed 2 bases and J shed 3 bases, with 11 bases lying between them. This CDR3 spans 15 amino acids. CDR3 sequence (DNA): TGTGCCAGCAGTGAACGCGGCAGATTCAATCAGCCCCAGCATTTT. Translating it yields CASSERGRFNQPQHF.

This clone has only a few counts. This chain connects TRBV11-2 to TRBJ1-5, with D perhaps matching TRBD1 (5 bases). This CDR3 contains 13 residues. V dropped 0 bases and J dropped 7 bases, with 7 bases sitting between them. Germline V gene sequence: CDR1 SGHAT, CDR2 FQNNGV. This chain's CDR3 is CASSLEGEQPQHF. The CDR3 DNA is TGTGCCAGCAGCTTAGAAGGGGAACAGCCCCAGCATTTT.

The CDR3 spells CASSLRGGGSSGNTIYF. Written as DNA, the CDR3 is TGTGCCAGCAGCCTACGTGGAGGGGGCTCCTCTGGAAACACCATATATTTT. V and J are TRBV5-4 and TRBJ1-3; 7 positions agree with TRBD1. After removal of 4 bases from V and 0 bases from J, the junction contained 10 bases not matched to a gene. The CDR3 is 17 residues long. Per the germline V gene, CDR1 is SGHNT and CDR2 is YYREEE (reference sequence).

CDR3 loop: CASSRLASPTKETQYF. The CDR3 DNA sequence: TGTGCCAGCAGTCGACTAGCTTCACCGACTAAAGAGACCCAGTACTTC. V usage is TRBV6-6 and J usage is TRBJ2-5, with 7 bases that match TRBD2. With V trimmed by 5 bases and J by 3 bases, 12 bases remained unmatched. CDR1 and CDR2 from the germline V gene are MNHNY and SVGAGI (reference sequence). The CDR3 runs 16 residues.

The chain has TRBV3-1 (or the pseudogene TRBV3-2) and TRBJ2-7; 8 nucleotides match TRBD1. The CDR3 contains 12 residues. Germline lookup yields CDR1 LGHDT and CDR2 YNNKEL (reference sequence). V was clipped by 4 bases and J by 6 bases; unmatched bases: 2. This CDR3 reads CASSRDRGEQYV. The CDR3 region has the DNA TGTGCCAGCAGCCGTGACAGGGGCGAGCAGTACGTC.

This chain links TRBV28 with TRBJ1-1; no definite D call. Germline loops: CDR1 MDHEN, CDR2 SYDVKM. The length of the CDR3 is 13 residues. V lost 6 bases to trimming and J lost 1 base, with 9 bases between them. This chain's CDR3 is CASSSHKNTEAFF. CDR3 sequence (DNA): TGTGCCAGCAGCTCTCACAAGAACACTGAAGCTTTCTTT.

The J gene is TRBJ1-2, the V gene TRBV29-1; 7 positions match TRBD1. The CDR3 is 17 residues long. Trimming at V came to 1 base and at J to 4 bases, leaving 15 bases not matched to a gene. Germline assignment: CDR1 SQVTM and CDR2 ANQGSEA. The CDR3 nucleotides read TGCAGCGTTGAAGGGGGGTCGACAGGGTCCATTTCCTATGGCTACACCTTC. Amino acid sequence: CSVEGGSTGSISYGYTF.

The chain has TRBV30 and TRBJ1-2; D is unresolved. CDR1 and CDR2 from the germline V gene are GTSNPN and SVGIG (reference sequence). Trimming took off 0 bases at V and 8 bases at J, with 19 bases between the two ends. The CDR3 spans 15 residues. The CDR3 DNA reads TGTGCCTGGAGTGTAAATATCTTACAGACGTCGGGCTACACCTTC. It is translated as CAWSVNILQTSGYTF.